A single sample is the source of the 32 T cell receptor beta chains below, sequenced in a study of shared clonotypes between healthy human individuals. CD45RO negativity and positive selection for CCR7 defined naive CD8 cells, a population that excluded terminally differentiated effector memory CD45RA+ cells. Measured with immunoSEQ multiplex PCR; TCRdb has only the in-frame clones, and not every one. This sample yields roughly 550,000 clones, of which around 95% are seen a single time; over 0.09% belongs to the top ten. The sample taken for sequencing was naive CD8+ T cells sorted from blood. All receptors derive from a woman aged 30 to 39 in good health.

The chain has TRBV5-4 and TRBJ2-3, with D possibly TRBD2 on 6 matching bases. The CDR3 runs to 14 residues. Germline V lookup: CDR1 SGHNT, CDR2 YYREEE (reference sequence). Trimming stripped 0 bases from V and 3 bases from J, with 8 bases between. The CDR3 sequence is CASSLVRETDTQYF. For the CDR3, the DNA is TGTGCCAGCAGCTTGGTGCGGGAAACAGATACGCAGTATTTT.

The CDR3 nucleotides read TGTGCCAGCAGCTTAGCCGGGACAACTGATCAGCCCCAGCATTTT. Its translation: CASSLAGTTDQPQHF. V usage is TRBV7-9 and J usage is TRBJ1-5; D perhaps matches TRBD1 (6 bases). Germline V gene lookup returns CDR1 SEHNR and CDR2 FQNEAQ (reference sequence). This CDR3 has 15 amino acids. The V and J ends lost 0 bases and 5 bases respectively, with 11 bases between them.

This clone showed up just once. The rearrangement joins TRBV28 to TRBJ2-7; the D gene could be TRBD1 or TRBD2 (5 bases each). With 2 bases removed from V and 5 bases from J, the gap between germline ends came to 10 bases. Looked up from germline, CDR1 is MDHEN and CDR2 is SYDVKM. The CDR3 extends over 13 amino acids. CDR3 loop: CASSLRGADEQYF. CDR3 nucleotide sequence: TGTGCCAGCAGTTTAAGGGGAGCGGACGAGCAGTACTTC.

The J gene is TRBJ1-2, the V gene TRBV27; D ambiguous. V was clipped by 3 bases and J by 7 bases, with 12 bases between them. Germline CDR1 and CDR2: MNHEY and SMNVEV (reference sequence). This CDR3 has 13 amino acids. CDR3: CASSLSRPGGYTF. In DNA, the CDR3 is TGTGCCAGCAGTTTGAGCCGCCCGGGTGGCTACACCTTC.

This clone was detected only a few times. The J gene is TRBJ2-7, the V gene TRBV5-6, with D unclear. Germline V lookup: CDR1 SGHDT, CDR2 YYEEEE. The CDR3 covers 13 residues. V was cut by 0 bases and J by 3 bases, with 7 bases left in between. In nucleotides, the CDR3 is TGTGCCAGCAGCTTGGCGTCTCTCTACGAGCAGTACTTC. This codes for CASSLASLYEQYF.

J is TRBJ1-5 and V is TRBV13; D is unresolved. The length of the CDR3 is 17 residues. Deletions cut 5 bases from V and 0 bases from J, with 17 bases between. Germline values: CDR1 PRHDT, CDR2 FYEKMQ (reference sequence). In nucleotides, the CDR3 is TGTGCCAGCAGCGTCTCGGGGTCTTATTATAGCAATCAGCCCCAGCATTTT. Protein product: CASSVSGSYYSNQPQHF.

V and J are TRBV5-1 and TRBJ2-5, with 12 bases lining up with TRBD1. Germline values: CDR1 SGHRS, CDR2 YFSETQ. V was pared by 3 bases and J by 5 bases, with 5 bases of the junction left unmatched. CDR3 length: 15 amino acids. The DNA of the CDR3 is TGCGCCAGCAGCTATCGGGACAGGGGGCTTGAGACCCAGTACTTC. It translates to CASSYRDRGLETQYF.

This chain uses TRBV29-1 with TRBJ2-7, with D possibly matching TRBD1 (5 bases). This CDR3 contains 12 residues. Germline CDR1 reads SQVTM; CDR2 reads ANQGSEA. V was cut by 3 bases and J by 2 bases, with 8 bases left in between. As DNA, the CDR3 is TGCAGCGTTGAGGACATTACCTACGAGCAGTACTTC. Its translation: CSVEDITYEQYF.

This clone was picked up one time. The CDR3 protein is CASGGRSTDTQYF. The CDR3 DNA reads TGTGCCAGTGGCGGACGGAGCACAGATACGCAGTATTTT. V gene TRBV19 combines with J gene TRBJ2-3; D gene unclear. The CDR3 consists of 13 residues. Trimming pared 8 bases from V and 0 bases from J, leaving 9 bases between. Germline V gene lookup returns CDR1 LNHDA and CDR2 SQIVND (reference sequence).

The V and J genes are TRBV6-5 and TRBJ1-1, with TRBD1 identical over 7 bases. The CDR3 runs to 16 residues. V lost 2 bases and J lost 1; bases outside the gene matches: 7. CDR1 and CDR2 from the germline V gene are MNHEY and SVGAGI. The CDR3 DNA is TGTGCCAGCAGTTACAAAGACAGGGTTTGGAACACTGAAGCTTTCTTT. Protein: CASSYKDRVWNTEAFF.

V gene TRBV28 combines with J gene TRBJ2-5; D remains ambiguous. The CDR3 extends over 11 amino acids. Germline V gene sequence: CDR1 MDHEN, CDR2 SYDVKM. V shed 6 bases and J shed 5 bases, with 7 bases lying between them. CDR3 sequence (DNA): TGTGCCAGCAGATCGTGGGAGACCCAGTACTTC. Protein sequence: CASRSWETQYF.

The V gene is TRBV9, the J gene TRBJ2-7; 9 bases are a match to TRBD2. The CDR3 spans 16 residues. V shed 4 bases, J shed 1 base, and the junction held 9 bases outside the gene matches. CDR1 is SGDLS, CDR2 YYNGEE, per germline. In DNA form, the CDR3 reads TGTGCCAGCAGCCCAGCCGGGACTAGCAGTTCCTACGAGCAGTACTTC. This encodes CASSPAGTSSSYEQYF.

The genes are TRBV7-8 and TRBJ2-5; D tentatively reads TRBD1 or TRBD2 (5 bases each). CDR1 SGHVS and CDR2 FQNEAQ come from the germline V gene. The CDR3 contains 19 residues. The V end was cut by 0 bases, the J end by 6 bases, with 26 bases between. The CDR3 loop is CASSLAGPHLTGLIKTQYF. CDR3 DNA: TGTGCCAGCAGCTTAGCGGGTCCGCATTTGACGGGGCTCATAAAGACCCAGTACTTC.

The chain carries TRBV28 and TRBJ2-7; 8 bases are shared with TRBD1. CDR1 is MDHEN and CDR2 is SYDVKM in the germline V gene. The J segment lost 2 bases and the V segment lost 8 bases, leaving 8 bases of the junction unmatched. This CDR3 contains 14 residues. CDR3 protein: CASGQTGDTYEQYF. Here the CDR3 DNA reads TGTGCCAGCGGACAGACAGGGGACACCTACGAGCAGTACTTC.

The CDR3 loop reads CASTDTPGTVIDEQYF. CDR3 in DNA: TGTGCCAGCACCGATACTCCCGGGACGGTCATCGACGAGCAGTACTTC. The chain uses TRBV27 and TRBJ2-7; D possibly uses TRBD1 or TRBD2 (5 bases each). The CDR3 contains 16 residues. The V gene's germline CDR1 is MNHEY and CDR2 SMNVEV (reference sequence). V lost 7 bases to trimming and J lost 5 bases, with 24 bases between them.

The V call is TRBV27, the J call TRBJ2-1, with D perhaps TRBD2 (6 bases). This CDR3 contains 14 residues. Germline V CDR1 and CDR2: MNHEY, SMNVEV (reference sequence). The ends were cut back, 7 bases at V and 0 bases at J, with 10 bases in the middle. The CDR3 reads CASMGGASYNEQFF. The CDR3 bases are TGTGCCAGCATGGGGGGAGCCTCCTACAATGAGCAGTTCTTC.

In the case of this clone: The sample carries other DNA sequences with the same CDR3. The chain has TRBV5-6 and TRBJ2-7; no firm D call. V dropped 0 bases and J dropped 3 bases, with 7 bases sitting between them. Germline V gives CDR1 SGHDT, CDR2 YYEEEE. CDR3 length equals 13 residues. DNA for the CDR3: TGTGCCAGCAGCTTGGGGGGTTTCTACGAGCAGTACTTC. Protein sequence: CASSLGGFYEQYF.

The J gene is TRBJ2-7, the V gene TRBV7-9; 10 nucleotides align to TRBD1. CDR1 is SEHNR and CDR2 is FQNEAQ in the germline V gene (reference sequence). The CDR3 spans 15 residues. Unmatched junction bases numbered 6, after V lost 2 bases and J lost 5 bases. The DNA for the CDR3 is TGTGCCAGCAGCTTACCGACAGGGGGCCTCCACGAGCAGTACTTC. Translation gives CASSLPTGGLHEQYF.

The genes are TRBV11-3 and TRBJ2-6; D possibly matches TRBD1 or TRBD2 (7 bases each). The germline gives CDR1 SGHNT, CDR2 YENEEA. The germline V and J ends were trimmed by 5 bases and 3 bases, with 23 bases remaining between them. The CDR3 sequence is 19 residues long. This CDR3 reads CASSQVGRGPFCGANVLTF. The CDR3 nucleotides read TGTGCCAGCAGCCAGGTGGGGAGGGGGCCATTTTGTGGGGCCAACGTCCTGACTTTC.

The chain combines TRBV2 with TRBJ1-1; 7 positions agree with TRBD1. The germline V gene encodes CDR1 SNHLY and CDR2 FYNNEI. Trimming took 6 bases from V and 7 from J; bases not matched to a gene: 8. This CDR3 is built from 13 residues. The CDR3 DNA reads as TGTGCCAGCAGAGGGACAGTGAATGGTGAAGCTTTCTTT. Encoded protein: CASRGTVNGEAFF.

This chain connects TRBV28 to TRBJ1-2; D gene ambiguous. Germline loops: CDR1 MDHEN, CDR2 SYDVKM. Trimming left V 6 bases short and J 4 bases short, with 18 bases between. The CDR3 has 15 residues. CDR3 loop: CASSRTSPIFYGYTF. CDR3 DNA: TGTGCCAGCAGCCGGACTTCGCCAATTTTCTATGGCTACACCTTC.

The V and J genes are TRBV12-5 and TRBJ2-5; D gene uncertain. V gave up 5 bases and J gave up 5 bases, with 6 bases separating them. This CDR3 region has 11 residues. Germline values: CDR1 LGHNT, CDR2 FRNRAP. In DNA form, the CDR3 reads TGTGCTAGTGGTGTGGGGGAGACCCAGTACTTC. It codes for CASGVGETQYF.

The CDR3 loop is CASSISGDTYEQYF. The CDR3 DNA sequence: TGTGCCAGCAGTATTAGCGGGGATACCTACGAGCAGTACTTC. This sequence joins TRBV28 and TRBJ2-7; TRBD2 aligns across 8 bases. V lost 5 bases and J lost 2; bases outside the gene matches: 5. The CDR3 has 14 residues. CDR1 MDHEN and CDR2 SYDVKM come from the germline V gene.

The chain recombines TRBV13 with TRBJ2-5; D call uncertain. Germline V lookup: CDR1 PRHDT, CDR2 FYEKMQ (reference sequence). V was pared by 4 bases and J by 7 bases, with 7 bases between. The CDR3 consists of 11 residues. CDR3: CASSSKGTQYF. As DNA, the CDR3 is TGTGCCAGCAGCTCCAAGGGGACCCAGTACTTC.

This chain joins TRBV4-1 and TRBJ2-1; no firm D call. Deletions cut 1 base from V and 7 bases from J, with 2 bases between. Germline V CDR1 and CDR2: MGHRA, YSYEKL. The CDR3 loop spans 11 amino acids. CDR3 region: CASSQANEQFF. The CDR3 region has the DNA TGCGCCAGCAGCCAAGCTAATGAGCAGTTCTTC.

The chain combines TRBV7-2 with TRBJ2-4, with 8 bases matching TRBD1. Trimming removed 5 bases from V and 0 bases from J; junction bases left unmatched: 6. Germline loops: CDR1 SGHTA, CDR2 FQGNSA. The CDR3 totals 16 residues. For the CDR3, the DNA is TGTGCCAGCAGCCGGGACAGGAACCTAGCCAAAAACATTCAGTACTTC. This codes for CASSRDRNLAKNIQYF. Combining the CDR3 with reference TRBV7-2 and TRBJ2-4 gives the whole variable domain GAGVSQSPSNKVTEKGKDVELRCDPISGHTALYWYRQSLGQGLEFLIYFQGNSAPDKSGLPSDRFSAERTGGSVSTLTIQRTQQEDSAVYLCASSRDRNLAKNIQYFGAGTRLSVL.

This chain joins TRBV14 and TRBJ1-1; D possibly corresponds to TRBD1 (6 bases). V dropped 1 base and J dropped 0 bases, with 15 bases sitting between them. The CDR3 runs 17 residues. Germline CDR1 SGHDN, CDR2 FVKESK. CDR3: CASSQGSAQGLNTEAFF. CDR3 nucleotides: TGTGCCAGCAGCCAAGGTTCGGCACAGGGTTTGAACACTGAAGCTTTCTTT.

The CDR3 bases are TGTGCCAGTAGTCCTCCTAGCGGAAATTACAATGAGCAGTTCTTC. Translation gives CASSPPSGNYNEQFF. The V call is TRBV19, the J call TRBJ2-1; 7 bases agree with TRBD2. This CDR3 has 15 residues. V was clipped by 5 bases and J by 4 bases; unmatched bases: 8. The V gene's germline CDR1 is LNHDA and CDR2 SQIVND (reference sequence). Variable domain in full (rest from reference TRBV19 and TRBJ2-1): DGGITQSPKYLFRKEGQNVTLSCEQNLNHDAMYWYRQDPGQGLRLIYYSQIVNDFQKGDIAEGYSVSREKKESFPLTVTSAQKNPTAFYLCASSPPSGNYNEQFFGPGTRLTVL.

DNA of the CDR3: TGTGCCAGCAGTAGAACTAGCGCCTCCTACGAGCAGTACTTC. Protein product: CASSRTSASYEQYF. The rearrangement joins TRBV28 to TRBJ2-7, with 7 positions matching TRBD2. CDR1 MDHEN and CDR2 SYDVKM come from the germline V gene. The ends lost 5 bases at V and 0 bases at J; junction bases unmatched: 4. The CDR3 runs 14 residues.

The V gene is TRBV5-3, the J gene TRBJ1-2; D unclear. TRBV5-3 falls under the ORF class, with uncertain function. This CDR3 comprises 15 residues. Trimming pared 0 bases from V and 2 bases from J, leaving 11 bases between. The CDR3 DNA reads as TGTGCCAGAAGCTTGGGACGTCGGCAGAACTATGGCTACACCTTC. Amino acid sequence: CARSLGRRQNYGYTF.

V gene TRBV28 combines with J gene TRBJ2-3; 9 bases are a match to TRBD2. The CDR3 has 17 amino acids. The ends lost 5 bases at V and 0 bases at J; junction bases unmatched: 9. Germline V gene sequence: CDR1 MDHEN, CDR2 SYDVKM. This CDR3 is CASSLGLAGPSTDTQYF. The DNA of the CDR3 is TGTGCCAGCAGTCTGGGCCTAGCGGGACCTAGCACAGATACGCAGTATTTT.

The chain uses TRBV11-2 and TRBJ2-7; D call uncertain. The germline V gene encodes CDR1 SGHAT and CDR2 FQNNGV. Trimming removed 5 bases from V and 5 bases from J, with 19 bases in between. This CDR3 has 15 residues. The CDR3 DNA follows: TGTGCCAGCAGCCCACTGGCTCGTCCTCGGGACGAGCAGTACTTC. It yields the protein CASSPLARPRDEQYF.